One and the same sample provided the 20 T cell receptor beta chains below, sequenced in a study of long-term antiretroviral therapy in people with HIV. The assay, immunoSEQ v3.0, was run at survey level. This table comes from immunoSEQ multiplex PCR, and its TCRdb copy is limited to in-frame clones, with some not included. The sample includes 17,000 or so clones, less than 85% seen only once; the top ten take approximately 8.2%. The specimen comprised unsorted PBMCs, sampled at the start of antiretroviral therapy. All receptors derive from a man younger than 40 with HIV.

The CDR3, as DNA: TGTGCCTGGAGTGTAACCCTGAACACTGAAGCTTTCTTT. Its protein product is CAWSVTLNTEAFF. V and J are TRBV30 and TRBJ1-1; D is unclear. Germline V gene lookup returns CDR1 GTSNPN and CDR2 SVGIG (reference sequence). The V end lost 0 bases, the J end lost 0 bases, and 5 bases lay between the germline ends. The CDR3 is made up of 13 amino acids.

The rearrangement links TRBV28 to TRBJ1-1; D perhaps matches TRBD1 (5 bases). Germline values: CDR1 MDHEN, CDR2 SYDVKM. V lost 1 base, J lost 7 bases, and 25 bases lay in between. The CDR3 runs to 18 residues. The CDR3 DNA reads as TGTGCCAGCAGTTTATCTTTTGGGGCCTTCCACCCTCGTAATGAAGCTTTCTTT. This codes for CASSLSFGAFHPRNEAFF.

This clone was recorded once. This sequence joins TRBV27 and TRBJ2-1; TRBD2 aligns across 7 bases. The CDR3 is made up of 13 amino acids. Per germline, CDR1 MNHEY and CDR2 SMNVEV (reference sequence). V dropped 5 bases and J dropped 7; count of bases not matched to a gene: 5. CDR3 sequence: CASSRLGGNEQFF. The CDR3, as DNA: TGTGCCAGCAGTCGTCTCGGGGGGAATGAGCAGTTCTTC.

This chain joins TRBV5-1 and TRBJ2-3; 9 positions match TRBD2. V lost 4 bases to trimming and J lost 5 bases; unmatched junction nucleotides: 17. CDR1 and CDR2 (germline): SGHRS, YFSETQ. The CDR3 loop spans 18 amino acids. CDR3 nucleotides: TGCGCCAGCAGCGATCAACATAGGCTAGCGGGGCGTGTAGATACGCAGTATTTT. Amino acids: CASSDQHRLAGRVDTQYF.

V and J are TRBV19 and TRBJ1-5; 9 nucleotides line up with TRBD1. This CDR3 has 15 residues. Trimming at V came to 6 bases and at J to 6 bases, leaving 9 bases not matched to a gene. Germline lookup yields CDR1 LNHDA and CDR2 SQIVND (reference sequence). The CDR3 protein is CASRKDRGGGQPQHF. The CDR3 DNA reads TGTGCCAGTAGAAAGGACAGGGGAGGCGGTCAGCCCCAGCATTTT.

This clone was observed a handful of times. The chain combines TRBV4-1 with TRBJ2-2; tentative D call: TRBD2 (6 bases). Germline V CDR1 and CDR2: MGHRA, YSYEKL. The CDR3 loop spans 16 amino acids. V was trimmed by 0 bases and J by 0 bases, leaving 8 bases between them. The CDR3 spells CASSQDGGANTGELFF. DNA for the CDR3: TGCGCCAGCAGCCAAGACGGCGGGGCGAACACCGGGGAGCTGTTTTTT.

This sequence joins TRBV29-1 and TRBJ1-4; D possibly corresponds to TRBD1 (6 bases). The CDR3 extends over 15 amino acids. Deletions cut 4 bases from V and 5 bases from J, with 17 bases between. Germline CDR1 reads SQVTM; CDR2 reads ANQGSEA. The CDR3, as DNA: TGCAGCGTTGGGGGCTCCGGACAGAGGAATGAAAAACTGTTTTTT. Translated, it gives CSVGGSGQRNEKLFF.

The J gene is TRBJ1-4, the V gene TRBV2, with D perhaps TRBD1 (6 bases). This CDR3 has 14 amino acids. The V end lost 5 bases, the J end lost 3 bases, and 10 bases lay between the germline ends. The germline gives CDR1 SNHLY, CDR2 FYNNEI. The CDR3 loop reads CASSPQGANEKLFF. CDR3 DNA sequence: TGTGCCAGCAGTCCACAGGGTGCTAATGAAAAACTGTTTTTT.

This clone was counted a few times. V and J are TRBV5-1 and TRBJ2-7, with D possibly matching TRBD2 (5 bases). Trimming left V 5 bases short and J 2 bases short, with 14 bases between. The germline V gene encodes CDR1 SGHRS and CDR2 YFSETQ. The CDR3 runs 14 residues. CDR3 bases: TGCGCCAGCAGTCAAGCGGACGGGGCCTACGAGCAGTACTTC. Encoded protein: CASSQADGAYEQYF.

This chain connects TRBV7-9 to TRBJ2-7; TRBD2 matches 7 bases. This CDR3 comprises 15 residues. The germline V gene encodes CDR1 SEHNR and CDR2 FQNEAQ (reference sequence). V trimming: 5 bases; J trimming: 0 bases; junction bases outside the gene matches: 7. DNA for the CDR3: TGTGCCAGCAGCCGGGGGGAAGGGATCTCCTACGAGCAGTACTTC. Translated: CASSRGEGISYEQYF.

This sequence joins TRBV7-9 and TRBJ2-1; the match to TRBD1 covers 8 bases. V gave up 5 bases and J gave up 7 bases; unmatched junction bases: 13. Germline CDR1 reads SEHNR; CDR2 reads FQNEAQ (reference sequence). There are 16 residues in the CDR3. CDR3 loop: CASSPAGTGRGNEQFF. In DNA form, the CDR3 reads TGTGCCAGCAGCCCCGCCGGGACAGGAAGGGGTAATGAGCAGTTCTTC.

This clone was recorded only once. The DNA of the CDR3 is TGTGCCAGCAGCCTTGACAGGGTCGACACTGAAGCTTTCTTT. Protein product: CASSLDRVDTEAFF. The chain recombines TRBV5-4 with TRBJ1-1; 7 nucleotides align to TRBD1. V was pared by 4 bases and J by 3 bases, with 6 bases of the junction left unmatched. This CDR3 has 14 residues. CDR1 SGHNT and CDR2 YYREEE come from the germline V gene (reference sequence).

The J gene is TRBJ2-7, the V gene TRBV29-1, with 9 bases matching TRBD2. The V gene end was trimmed by 6 bases and the J gene end by 3 bases; junction bases not matched to a gene: 6. This CDR3 has 13 amino acids. CDR1 is SQVTM, CDR2 ANQGSEA, per germline. The DNA of the CDR3 is TGCAGCGTAGCGGGAGGTGACCGCTACGAGCAGTACTTC. Residues: CSVAGGDRYEQYF.

The chain links TRBV25-1 to TRBJ2-5; D is ambiguous. The CDR3 runs 15 residues. Trimming removed 1 base from V and 2 bases from J, with 11 bases in between. The germline CDR1 and CDR2 sequences are MGHDK and SYGVNS. The CDR3 nucleotides read TGTGCCAGCAGTGAATCCCCTCCGGAGCAAGAGACCCAGTACTTC. Amino acids: CASSESPPEQETQYF.

The chain combines TRBV27 with TRBJ1-4; D might be TRBD1 (5 bases). Germline CDR1 MNHEY, CDR2 SMNVEV (reference sequence). Deletions cut 6 bases from V and 6 bases from J, with 17 bases between. The CDR3 consists of 15 residues. As DNA, the CDR3 is TGTGCCAGCAGGACCCGGGACCGCTACTATGAAAAACTGTTTTTT. Its protein product is CASRTRDRYYEKLFF.

V is TRBV28 and J is TRBJ2-1; possible D gene TRBD2, 6 bases. The V gene lost 3 bases and the J gene lost 2 bases, with 14 bases spanning the gap. From germline, CDR1 is MDHEN and CDR2 SYDVKM. The CDR3 loop spans 16 amino acids. The CDR3 bases are TGTGCCAGCAGTTTGGCGGGGTCAACGACCTACAATGAGCAGTTCTTC. It yields the protein CASSLAGSTTYNEQFF.

V and J are TRBV6-6 and TRBJ2-5, with D perhaps TRBD2 (7 bases). The CDR3 spans 16 residues. The V end lost 0 bases, the J end lost 1 base, and 12 bases lay between the germline ends. Germline lookup yields CDR1 MNHNY and CDR2 SVGAGI (reference sequence). In DNA, the CDR3 is TGTGCCAGCAGTTACTCAAGGGGGGGGTCCCAAGAGACCCAGTACTTC. This sequence encodes CASSYSRGGSQETQYF.

By sample fraction, this clone is large (0.1 to 1%). The chain employs TRBV27 and TRBJ2-1; D is ambiguous. V was cut by 0 bases and J by 6 bases, with 6 bases left in between. The CDR3 runs 13 residues. Germline V lookup: CDR1 MNHEY, CDR2 SMNVEV (reference sequence). CDR3 nucleotides: TGTGCCAGCAGTTTATCGCCCCTCAATGAGCAGTTCTTC. Translated: CASSLSPLNEQFF.

The rearrangement uses TRBV7-8 and TRBJ1-3; tentative D call: TRBD1 (5 bases). Between the trimmed V and J ends, which lost 2 bases and 1 base, there was a span of 21 bases. Germline-derived CDR1 and CDR2 are SGHVS and FQNEAQ. CDR3 length: 19 amino acids. The CDR3 protein is CASSLRPPGPILSGNTIYF. Here the CDR3 DNA reads TGTGCCAGCAGCTTACGTCCCCCGGGACCGATTTTATCTGGAAACACCATATATTTT.

This clone was detected once. The same CDR3 also results from other DNA sequences found in this sample. The chain links TRBV5-1 to TRBJ2-7; 7 bases align to TRBD2. Trimming at V came to 0 bases and at J to 2 bases, leaving 2 bases not matched to a gene. Germline V gene sequence: CDR1 SGHRS, CDR2 YFSETQ. The length of the CDR3 is 14 residues. The chain's CDR3 is CASSLGAGPYEQYF. The CDR3 nucleotides are TGCGCCAGCAGCTTGGGAGCGGGGCCCTACGAGCAGTACTTC.